This T cell receptor beta chain comes out of a study of human T cells and chemical hapten exposure. For the study at large: Women made up most patients, who had alopecia areata, totalis or universalis.

The time point denotes: patch test 1, 2 weeks after DPC sensitization. Described treatment: therapeutic diphenylcyclopropenone sensitization with weekly scalp DPC. As to this clonotype: Its specificity is not known. A single base separates this from a much larger clone, so it may be a read error.

TCRdb ran MiXCR on the RACE reads and lists one entry per CDR3 protein. The data show 300,000 to 450,000 distinct CDR3 sequences, roughly 4.8% seen once. Study-level results: Controls had significantly fewer large CDR3 similarity clusters than were formed by expanded TCRs. With regard to DPC sensitization, TCRs above 1 in 1000 frequency did not change.

Trimming cost V 5 bases and J 9 bases, with 20 bases left between them. Germline loops: CDR1 DFQATT, CDR2 SNEGSKA (reference sequence). The CDR3 consists of 15 residues. The chain combines TRBV20-1 with TRBJ1-6, with D perhaps TRBD1 (5 bases). The sample was whole blood, taken in connection with sensitization to the hapten diphenylcyclopropenone (DPC). This sequence originates from a woman in her fifties or sixties with alopecia areata. Some clones in this sample may be carry-over from other donors' samples. CDR3 residues: CSAGRWGGEVSPLHF. Here the CDR3 DNA reads TGCAGTGCTGGGCGATGGGGGGGAGAGGTTTCACCCCTCCACTTT.